Described below is a single T cell receptor (beta chain) sequence and its context. TCRdb's copy holds only in-frame clones and misses some; the assay was immunoSEQ multiplex PCR. The table lists hundreds of thousands of clones, approximately 93% of them singletons, with around 6% in the top ten. This sample stems from a study of brain T cells in children with intractable seizures. Time point specified: blood from clinic visit 5 months post-surgery; TSC patient then seizure free. The material was peripheral blood, obtained less than 6 months after surgery. The sequence derives from a boy less than two years old with tuberous sclerosis and intractable seizures.

CDR3 residues: CASQIGTRPNTGELFF. CDR3 bases: TGTGCCAGCCAAATTGGGACACGACCGAACACCGGGGAGCTGTTTTTT. The chain uses TRBV7-8 and TRBJ2-2; D is perhaps TRBD1 (6 bases). V was clipped by 8 bases and J by 0 bases, with 16 bases between them. CDR1 SGHVS and CDR2 FQNEAQ come from the germline V gene. This CDR3 contains 16 residues.